A single sample gave rise to the 9 T cell receptor beta chains below, sequenced in a study of OX40 agonist ivuxolimab in advanced cancers. Profiling relied on immunoSEQ multiplex PCR, and the TCRdb table lists in-frame clones only, not all of them. The sample includes 98,000 or so clones, 89% seen only once; the top ten take around 0.34%. The sequencing here drew on CD4+ or CD8+ T cells sorted from blood, taken in a trial of the OX40 agonist ivuxolimab. The receptor source for this set is an adult with an advanced solid tumor such as melanoma, head and neck, liver or kidney cancer.

This rearrangement joins TRBV6-1 to TRBJ1-2; 7 bases align to TRBD1. Germline CDR1 MNHNS, CDR2 SASEGT. The CDR3 runs 13 residues. Unmatched junction bases numbered 5, after V lost 2 bases and J lost 8 bases. CDR3 in amino acids: CASSENTGVGYTF. For the CDR3, the DNA is TGTGCCAGCAGTGAAAATACAGGGGTAGGCTACACCTTC.

This clone appeared once. This chain links TRBV29-1 with TRBJ1-3; D gene unclear. This CDR3 comprises 12 residues. Per germline, CDR1 SQVTM and CDR2 ANQGSEA. The germline V and J ends were trimmed by 6 bases and 1 base, with 7 bases remaining between them. The CDR3 DNA is TGCAGCGTGACCCTTTCTGGAAACACCATATATTTT. This gives the protein CSVTLSGNTIYF.

V is TRBV30 and J is TRBJ1-3, with D perhaps TRBD1 (5 bases). Germline-derived CDR1 and CDR2 are GTSNPN and SVGIG (reference sequence). The CDR3 sequence is 15 residues long. V dropped 5 bases and J dropped 0 bases, with 14 bases sitting between them. Here the CDR3 reads CAWQDSSSSGNTIYF. The CDR3 DNA reads TGTGCCTGGCAAGACAGTTCGAGCTCTGGAAACACCATATATTTT.

The chain couples TRBV19 to TRBJ1-5; D gene unclear. From germline, CDR1 is LNHDA and CDR2 SQIVND (reference sequence). Trimming cost V 7 bases and J 5 bases, with 9 bases left between them. This CDR3 region has 12 residues. DNA for the CDR3: TGTGCCAGTAATCGACTAGATCAGCCCCAGCATTTT. It translates to CASNRLDQPQHF.

The chain carries TRBV6-1 and TRBJ1-1; the D is unclear. V shed 1 base and J shed 4 bases, with 13 bases lying between them. There are 15 residues in the CDR3. The germline CDR1 and CDR2 sequences are MNHNS and SASEGT. As DNA, the CDR3 is TGTGCCAGCAGTGAAGTAGGACCACGACTCACTGAAGCTTTCTTT. This sequence encodes CASSEVGPRLTEAFF.

The chain has TRBV15 and TRBJ2-1, with TRBD2 matching over 10 bases. V lost 5 bases and J lost 5; bases outside the gene matches: 6. This CDR3 is built from 15 residues. The germline V gene encodes CDR1 LNHNV and CDR2 YYDKDF (reference sequence). The CDR3 DNA reads as TGTGCCACCAGCTTTACTAGCGGGACAGACAATGAGCAGTTCTTC. Encoded protein: CATSFTSGTDNEQFF.

The chain is built from TRBV30 and TRBJ2-7; 8 bases are shared with TRBD1. Germline V lookup: CDR1 GTSNPN, CDR2 SVGIG (reference sequence). The CDR3 spans 13 residues. J gave up 0 bases and V 4 bases, and 2 bases lay outside the gene matches. CDR3 protein: CAWNQGASYEQYF. CDR3 DNA sequence: TGTGCCTGGAATCAGGGGGCCTCCTACGAGCAGTACTTC.

The chain combines TRBV30 with TRBJ2-5; TRBD2 agrees at 7 bases. The ends lost 0 bases at V and 1 base at J; junction bases unmatched: 5. This CDR3 has 15 residues. Germline V gene sequence: CDR1 GTSNPN, CDR2 SVGIG (reference sequence). The CDR3 region has the DNA TGTGCCTGGAGTGTAAACCCGGGGGGCCAAGAGACCCAGTACTTC. This sequence encodes CAWSVNPGGQETQYF.

This clone was detected once. The sample contains more than one DNA sequence encoding this CDR3. The chain has TRBV5-1 and TRBJ2-2; D is unresolved. V was pared by 0 bases and J by 2 bases, with 5 bases between. Germline CDR1 SGHRS, CDR2 YFSETQ. CDR3 length: 14 residues. CDR3 amino acids: CASSLEGNTGELFF. The CDR3 nucleotides are TGCGCCAGCAGCTTGGAAGGTAACACCGGGGAGCTGTTTTTT.